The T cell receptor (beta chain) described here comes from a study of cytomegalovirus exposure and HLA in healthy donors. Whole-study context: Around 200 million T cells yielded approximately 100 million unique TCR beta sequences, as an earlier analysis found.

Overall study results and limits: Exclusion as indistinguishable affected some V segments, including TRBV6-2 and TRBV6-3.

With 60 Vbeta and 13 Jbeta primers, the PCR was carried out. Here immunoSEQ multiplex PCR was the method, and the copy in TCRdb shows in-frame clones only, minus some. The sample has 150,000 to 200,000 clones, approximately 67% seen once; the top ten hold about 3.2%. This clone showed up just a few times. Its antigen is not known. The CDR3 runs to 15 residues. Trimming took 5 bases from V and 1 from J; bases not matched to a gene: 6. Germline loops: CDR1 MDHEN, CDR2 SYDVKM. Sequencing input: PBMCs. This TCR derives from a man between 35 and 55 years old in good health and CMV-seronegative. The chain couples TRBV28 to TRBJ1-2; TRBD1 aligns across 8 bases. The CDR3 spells CASSQGTGDNYGYTF. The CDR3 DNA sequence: TGTGCCAGCAGTCAGGGGACAGGAGATAACTATGGCTACACCTTC.